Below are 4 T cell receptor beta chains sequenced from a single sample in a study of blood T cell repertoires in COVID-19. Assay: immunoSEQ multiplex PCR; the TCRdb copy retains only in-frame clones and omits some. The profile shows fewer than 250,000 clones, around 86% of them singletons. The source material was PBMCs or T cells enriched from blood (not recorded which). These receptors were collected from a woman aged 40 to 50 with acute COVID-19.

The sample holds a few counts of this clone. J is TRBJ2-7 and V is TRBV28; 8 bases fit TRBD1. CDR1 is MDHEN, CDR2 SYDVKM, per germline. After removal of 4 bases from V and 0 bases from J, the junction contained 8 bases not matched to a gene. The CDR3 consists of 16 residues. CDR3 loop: CASSSPGTGGSYEQYF. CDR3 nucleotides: TGTGCCAGCAGTTCCCCCGGGACAGGAGGCTCCTACGAGCAGTACTTC.

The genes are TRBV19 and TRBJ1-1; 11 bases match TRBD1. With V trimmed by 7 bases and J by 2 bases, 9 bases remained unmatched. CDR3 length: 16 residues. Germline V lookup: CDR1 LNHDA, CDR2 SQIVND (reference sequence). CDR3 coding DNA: TGTGCCAGTATTCGGGGACAGGGGGTTATCAACACTGAAGCTTTCTTT. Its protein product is CASIRGQGVINTEAFF.

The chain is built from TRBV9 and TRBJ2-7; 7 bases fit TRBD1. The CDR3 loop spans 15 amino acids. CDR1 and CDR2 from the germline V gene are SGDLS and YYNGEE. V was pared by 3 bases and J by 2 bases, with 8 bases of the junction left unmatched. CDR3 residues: CASSAPTGAAYEQYF. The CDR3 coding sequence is TGTGCCAGCAGCGCACCAACAGGGGCCGCCTACGAGCAGTACTTC. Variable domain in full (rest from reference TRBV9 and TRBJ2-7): DSGVTQTPKHLITATGQRVTLRCSPRSGDLSVYWYQQSLDQGLQFLIQYYNGEERAKGNILERFSAQQFPDLHSELNLSSLELGDSALYFCASSAPTGAAYEQYFGPGTRLTVT.

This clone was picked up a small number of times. The CDR3 DNA follows: TGTGCCAGCAGCTTGAGCGGCGGAAAACTGTTTTTT. Its protein is CASSLSGGKLFF. J is TRBJ1-4 and V is TRBV5-5; no clear D. This CDR3 comprises 12 residues. V was clipped by 1 base and J by 10 bases, with 8 bases between them. Germline V gives CDR1 SGHKS, CDR2 YYEKEE (reference sequence).